A selection of T cell receptor beta chains follows, all from one sample in a study of OX40 agonist ivuxolimab in advanced cancers. Profiling relied on immunoSEQ multiplex PCR, and the TCRdb table lists in-frame clones only, not all of them. The sample lists 55,000 to 65,000 clones, 75% to 90% occurring once. This specimen consisted of CD4+ or CD8+ T cells sorted from blood, obtained in a trial of the OX40 agonist ivuxolimab. These receptors were taken from an adult with an advanced solid tumor such as melanoma, head and neck, liver or kidney cancer. Both conserved end residues are part of each CDR3. D genes are given only for firm matches. The size of a clone is reported for some rows only, either as once, few or many, or as a class for expanded clones.

TRBD1	TRBV2	TRBJ2-7	.	CASSKLGTGATYEQYF	TGTGCCAGCAGCAAACTCGGGACAGGGGCCACCTACGAGCAGTACTTC
.	TRBV4-3	TRBJ2-3	once	CASSQATGVGDTQYF	TGCGCCAGCAGCCAAGCTACGGGAGTGGGAGATACGCAGTATTTT
TRBD1	TRBV6-5	TRBJ2-2	.	CASSYFTGGNTGELFF	TGTGCCAGCAGTTACTTTACAGGGGGCAACACCGGGGAGCTGTTTTTT
TRBD1	TRBV9	TRBJ2-5	.	CASSTGQGYRETQYF	TGTGCCAGTTCGACCGGACAGGGCTATCGGGAGACCCAGTACTTC
.	TRBV27	TRBJ1-6	few	CASSWGSPNNSPLHF	TGTGCCAGCAGTTGGGGCAGCCCCAATAATTCACCCCTCCACTTT
TRBD2	TRBV19	TRBJ2-7	.	CASSIGQIDPGGKSYEQYF	TGTGCCAGTAGTATAGGACAAATCGACCCGGGAGGAAAATCCTACGAGCAGTACTTC
.	TRBV9	TRBJ2-3	.	CASSPLGDTQYF	TGTGCCAGCAGCCCTTTGGGGGATACGCAGTATTTT
.	TRBV7-9	TRBJ2-7	.	CASSPNPGWQGSSYEQYF	TGTGCCAGCAGCCCCAACCCGGGTTGGCAGGGGAGCTCCTACGAGCAGTACTTC
.	TRBV19	TRBJ1-2	.	CASSIPQNNYGYTF	TGTGCCAGTAGTATACCTCAGAATAACTATGGCTACACCTTC
.	TRBV7-9	TRBJ2-2	.	CASSLLPTGELFF	TGTGCCAGCAGCTTGTTACCTACCGGGGAGCTGTTTTTT
TRBD2	TRBV27	TRBJ2-7	.	CASSLGLAGGQQYF	TGTGCCAGCAGTTTAGGACTAGCGGGAGGACAGCAGTACTTC
TRBD2	TRBV9	TRBJ2-2	.	CASSPSGRGGTGELFF	TGTGCCAGCAGCCCTAGCGGGAGAGGTGGCACCGGGGAGCTGTTTTTT
.	TRBV6-5	TRBJ1-2	.	CASSYSGVKNYGYTF	TGTGCCAGCAGTTACTCGGGGGTGAAGAACTATGGCTACACCTTC
.	TRBV4-3	TRBJ2-5	.	CASSQDAPGERVEETQYF	TGCGCCAGCAGCCAAGACGCCCCGGGCGAGCGCGTGGAAGAGACCCAGTACTTC
.	TRBV7-2	TRBJ2-5	.	CASSLVETQYF	TGTGCCAGCAGCTTAGTTGAGACCCAGTACTTC
TRBD1	TRBV19	TRBJ1-1	.	CASSPPGQGRIMNTEAFF	TGTGCCAGTAGCCCTCCGGGACAGGGACGTATCATGAACACTGAAGCTTTCTTT
TRBD1	TRBV18	TRBJ2-7	.	CASSGPTGALYEQYF	TGTGCCAGCTCGGGGCCGACAGGGGCTCTATACGAGCAGTACTTC
.	TRBV6-1	TRBJ2-5	.	CASSGGTYETQYF	TGTGCCAGCAGTGGGGGGACTTACGAGACCCAGTACTTC
.	TRBV21-1	TRBJ2-3	.	CASSKEGFSHF	TGTGCCAGCAGCAAAGAAGGGTTCTCGCATTTT
.	TRBV9	TRBJ2-7	once	CASSVSLGSPYEQYF	TGTGCCAGCAGCGTAAGTCTGGGGTCCCCCTACGAGCAGTACTTC
TRBD1	TRBV6-6	TRBJ1-1	.	CASKDRAYTEAFF	TGTGCCAGCAAAGACAGGGCTTACACTGAAGCTTTCTTT
TRBD1	TRBV7-6	TRBJ2-7	.	CASSSGTGSSYEQYF	TGTGCCAGCAGCTCCGGGACAGGGAGCTCCTACGAGCAGTACTTC
TRBD1	TRBV4-3	TRBJ1-6	.	CASSQAMTGGRSTLHF	TGCGCCAGCAGCCAAGCCATGACAGGGGGCCGTTCCACCCTCCACTTT
.	TRBV28	TRBJ2-7	.	CASSPLFPKEGFSYEQYF	TGTGCCAGCAGCCCACTTTTTCCTAAGGAGGGTTTTTCCTACGAGCAGTACTTC
.	TRBV9	TRBJ2-2	.	CASSVAANTGELFF	TGTGCCAGCAGCGTAGCGGCGAACACCGGGGAGCTGTTTTTT
TRBD2	TRBV29-1	TRBJ2-3	.	CDGRTSGGPSTDTQYF	TGCGACGGCAGGACTAGCGGGGGCCCTAGCACAGATACGCAGTATTTT
.	TRBV5-1	TRBJ1-3	.	CASSPQGQIGNTIYF	TGCGCCAGCAGCCCCCAAGGACAGATAGGAAACACCATATATTTT
TRBD2	TRBV14	TRBJ2-7	.	CASSRQTSGRTYEQYF	TGTGCCAGCAGCCGCCAAACTAGCGGGAGAACCTACGAGCAGTACTTC
TRBD1	TRBV13	TRBJ1-2	.	CASSLTGVDYGYTF	TGTGCCAGCAGCTTAACAGGGGTTGACTATGGCTACACCTTC
TRBD2	TRBV7-6	TRBJ2-7	few	CASSARLAGDDEQYF	TGTGCCAGCAGCGCCAGACTAGCGGGGGACGACGAGCAGTACTTC
.	TRBV19	TRBJ1-2	.	CASTPRAGTNYGYTF	TGTGCCAGTACTCCCCGGGCAGGGACCAACTATGGCTACACCTTC
.	TRBV30	TRBJ2-5	.	CAEGGRPQETQYF	TGTGCTGAGGGGGGGCGGCCTCAAGAGACCCAGTACTTC
.	TRBV5-1	TRBJ2-2	.	CASSLQEDSRTGELFF	TGCGCCAGCAGCTTACAGGAGGACAGTCGGACCGGGGAGCTGTTTTTT
TRBD1	TRBV6-5	TRBJ1-1	.	CASSIQGVNTEAFF	TGTGCCAGCAGCATACAGGGGGTGAACACTGAAGCTTTCTTT
.	TRBV4-2	TRBJ2-1	once	CASSQVQDSGSTNEQFF	TGTGCCAGCAGCCAAGTTCAGGACAGCGGCTCCACCAATGAGCAGTTCTTC
.	TRBV18	TRBJ2-7	.	CASSPGGSSYEQYF	TGTGCCAGCTCACCAGGTGGCAGCTCCTACGAGCAGTACTTC
.	TRBV7-2	TRBJ1-5	.	CASSLGLGRVNQPQHF	TGTGCCAGCAGCTTAGGCCTGGGCAGGGTCAATCAGCCCCAGCATTTT
TRBD1	TRBV5-1	TRBJ1-1	few	CASSPRDRNTEAFF	TGCGCCAGCAGCCCGAGGGACAGGAACACTGAAGCTTTCTTT
.	TRBV9	TRBJ2-1	.	CASSVVAGTYNEQFF	TGTGCCAGCAGCGTAGTGGCGGGAACCTACAATGAGCAGTTCTTC
TRBD1	TRBV27	TRBJ2-7	.	CASSLRQGAGSYEQYF	TGTGCCAGCAGTCTAAGACAGGGGGCGGGCTCCTACGAGCAGTACTTC
.	TRBV6-4	TRBJ2-1	.	CASSDLLTNEQFF	TGTGCCAGCAGTGACCTCCTAACGAATGAGCAGTTCTTC
.	TRBV5-5	TRBJ2-2	.	CASSLVQVGTGELFF	TGTGCCAGCAGCTTGGTCCAGGTGGGCACCGGGGAGCTGTTTTTT
TRBD1	TRBV5-1	TRBJ1-1	.	CASSWLGARGTGNTEAFF	TGCGCCAGCAGCTGGCTTGGGGCCAGGGGGACCGGGAACACTGAAGCTTTCTTT
TRBD1	TRBV5-1	TRBJ2-3	.	CASSWGQGATDTQYF	TGCGCCAGCAGCTGGGGACAGGGGGCCACAGATACGCAGTATTTT
.	TRBV19	TRBJ1-5	.	CASSIPPSFNQPQHF	TGTGCCAGTAGTATCCCGCCGTCCTTCAATCAGCCCCAGCATTTT
.	TRBV7-6	TRBJ2-7	.	CASSHGTYEQYF	TGTGCCAGCAGCCACGGGACCTACGAGCAGTACTTC
TRBD2	TRBV7-2	TRBJ2-7	.	CASSSTSGGYEQYF	TGTGCCAGCAGCTCGACCAGCGGGGGCTACGAGCAGTACTTC
.	TRBV30	TRBJ1-3	.	CAWSVLPTGSGNTIYF	TGTGCCTGGAGTGTACTCCCGACAGGCTCTGGAAACACCATATATTTT
TRBD1	TRBV5-1	TRBJ2-5	.	CASKGTGDSEQYF	TGCGCCAGCAAGGGGACAGGGGATTCGGAGCAGTACTTC
.	TRBV2	TRBJ1-2	.	CASARELSGYTF	TGTGCCAGCGCCAGGGAATTGTCGGGCTACACCTTC